Sequencing of this TCR beta chain was carried out in a study of beta chain features in type 1 diabetes. This CDR3 region has 17 residues. CDR1 is LGHNA and CDR2 is YSLEER in the germline V gene. J gave up 0 bases and V 3 bases, and 11 bases lay outside the gene matches. Reverse transcription of all isolated RNA meant that expressed TCRB transcripts were sequenced. Clones were read by immunoSEQ multiplex PCR, and TCRdb kept only the in-frame ones, dropping some. The repertoire consists of approximately 470,000 clones, with approximately 31% occurring once and the leading ten covering 0.05% to 0.07%. The receptor comes from a man between 18 and 35 years old in good health. The sequencing input was naive CD4+ T cells from blood. The chain has TRBV4-3 and TRBJ2-7, with 7 nucleotides matching TRBD1. CDR3 DNA: TGCGCCAGCAGCCAGGAAACCGGGACAGCTAACTCCTACGAGCAGTACTTC. Protein product: CASSQETGTANSYEQYF.